This T cell receptor (beta chain) emerged from a study of cytotoxic CD8 clonotypes in ibrutinib-treated CLL. Study overall: Around 12 relapsed/refractory, 15 treatment-naive; around 18 IGHV unmutated. Complete response was seen in 2 patients and partial in around 24; about twelve progressed and some 14 stayed remitted after a median roughly 70 months.

The CDR3 covers 16 residues. Trimming pared 1 base from V and 5 bases from J, leaving 15 bases between. The germline CDR1 and CDR2 sequences are MGHRA and YSYEKL. Of note for this clone: The antigen remains unidentified.

Clones were read by immunoSEQ multiplex PCR, and TCRdb kept only the in-frame ones, dropping some. The sample includes some 130,000 clones, 80% to 90% of them seen just once. Study-level findings and limits: Shared public clonotypes were rare, and on treatment they either got smaller or stayed the same. Baseline levels were approached again at progression, after clonality had risen at ibrutinib response.

This receptor was taken from a human donor with chronic lymphocytic leukemia. V and J are TRBV4-1 and TRBJ2-4, with D possibly being TRBD2 (7 bases). The sample in question was PBMCs, obtained after 24 months of ibrutinib treatment. CDR3 bases: TGCGCCAGCAGCCAAGGCCCAACAGGGAGGGAAAACATTCAGTACTTC. As protein: CASSQGPTGRENIQYF.